The next 26 T cell receptor beta chains were all read from a single sample in a study of blood T cell repertoires in COVID-19. Clones were sequenced by immunoSEQ multiplex PCR, and TCRdb holds only the in-frame ones, with some missing. The table lists about 190,000 clones, roughly 82% of them singletons. Sequenced sample: peripheral blood. Receptors were obtained from a woman aged 55-69 years with COVID-19, enrolled during active disease.

This clone was seen more than once but under ten times. The rearrangement links TRBV7-8 to TRBJ1-6; 7 positions agree with TRBD1. The germline gives CDR1 SGHVS, CDR2 FQNEAQ. J gave up 7 bases and V 1 base, and 4 bases lay outside the gene matches. This CDR3 spans 15 amino acids. Written as DNA, the CDR3 is TGTGCCAGCAGCTTAGGGGGGACAGTGAATTCACCCCTCCACTTT. Protein: CASSLGGTVNSPLHF.

The CDR3 protein is CASSEGTGRANYGYTF. The CDR3, as DNA: TGTGCCAGCAGTGAGGGAACAGGTCGAGCTAACTATGGCTACACCTTC. J is TRBJ1-2 and V is TRBV6-4; TRBD1 is a possible D gene (5 bases). The CDR3 loop spans 16 amino acids. Germline CDR1 and CDR2: MRHNA and SNTAGT. The ends were cut back, 3 bases at V and 0 bases at J, with 14 bases in the middle.

This chain joins TRBV14 and TRBJ1-4; D ambiguous. Germline V CDR1 and CDR2: SGHDN, FVKESK. The CDR3 is 14 amino acids. Between the trimmed V and J ends, which lost 5 bases and 5 bases, there was a span of 12 bases. CDR3 protein: CASSTTLQNEKLFF. The CDR3 DNA is TGTGCCAGCAGCACTACACTCCAGAATGAAAAACTGTTTTTT. Using reference TRBV14 and TRBJ1-4 for the parts outside the CDR3, the full variable domain is EAGVTQFPSHSVIEKGQTVTLRCDPISGHDNLYWYRRVMGKEIKFLLHFVKESKQDESGMPNNRFLAERTGGTYSTLKVQPAELEDSGVYFCASSTTLQNEKLFFGSGTQLSVL.

The genes are TRBV12-3 or TRBV12-4 and TRBJ2-3; possible D gene TRBD2, 7 bases. Trimming shortened V by 11 bases and J by 2 bases, and 11 bases separated the two germline ends. The CDR3 length is 12 residues. DNA of the CDR3: TGTGCCGCGGGGGCCTCCACAGATACGCAGTATTTT. Its translation: CAAGASTDTQYF.

The rearrangement uses TRBV5-4 and TRBJ1-5; 8 bases fit TRBD1. The CDR3 is made up of 15 amino acids. Germline CDR1 is SGHNT and CDR2 is YYREEE (reference sequence). V shed 0 bases, J shed 4 bases, and the junction held 3 bases outside the gene matches. The DNA of the CDR3 is TGTGCCAGCAGCTTGGGGACAGGGCCGAATCAGCCCCAGCATTTT. This encodes CASSLGTGPNQPQHF. Drawing the rest from reference TRBV5-4 and TRBJ1-5, the complete variable domain is ETGVTQSPTHLIKTRGQQVTLRCSSQSGHNTVSWYQQALGQGPQFIFQYYREEENGRGNFPPRFSGLQFPNYSSELNVNALELDDSALYLCASSLGTGPNQPQHFGDGTRLSIL.

The gene calls are TRBV7-3 and TRBJ1-3; D unclear. Germline lookup yields CDR1 SGHTA and CDR2 FQGTGA. This CDR3 has 15 amino acids. V lost 5 bases, J lost 3 bases, and 14 bases lay in between. The CDR3 DNA is TGTGCCAGCAGCCGCACCTCTACGGGTGGAAACACCATATATTTT. As protein: CASSRTSTGGNTIYF.

J is TRBJ2-1 and V is TRBV7-9, with 10 nucleotides matching TRBD2. With V trimmed by 7 bases and J by 9 bases, 9 bases remained unmatched. Looked up from germline, CDR1 is SEHNR and CDR2 is FQNEAQ (reference sequence). CDR3 length: 14 amino acids. The CDR3 loop reads CASTPRAGGSEQFF. CDR3 coding DNA: TGTGCCAGCACCCCCCGAGCGGGGGGGAGTGAGCAGTTCTTC.

In its sample, this clone was seen a few times. This chain connects TRBV19 to TRBJ2-6, with 9 positions matching TRBD1. Germline values: CDR1 LNHDA, CDR2 SQIVND (reference sequence). The CDR3 contains 19 residues. Germline trimming cut 1 base from V and 1 base from J; bases unmatched to any gene: 8. CDR3 region: CASSIVDNRGRSGANVLTF. In nucleotides, the CDR3 is TGTGCCAGTAGTATAGTGGATAACAGGGGGCGTTCTGGGGCCAACGTCCTGACTTTC.

CDR3: CASLGRYEQYF. In DNA, the CDR3 is TGTGCCAGCTTGGGGCGCTACGAGCAGTACTTC. This rearrangement joins TRBV28 to TRBJ2-7; perhaps TRBD1 as D (5 bases). V was clipped by 8 bases and J by 3 bases, with 8 bases between them. The CDR3 loop spans 11 amino acids. Germline CDR1 and CDR2: MDHEN and SYDVKM.

In this sample, this clone turned up a few times. The rearrangement uses TRBV9 and TRBJ2-1; 10 bases match TRBD2. J lost 2 bases, V lost 2 bases, and 4 bases had no gene match. There are 16 residues in the CDR3. The germline CDR1 and CDR2 sequences are SGDLS and YYNGEE. The CDR3 region has the DNA TGTGCCAGCAGCGTCCTAGCGGGGGTGGCCTACAATGAGCAGTTCTTC. It yields the protein CASSVLAGVAYNEQFF.

This clone appeared a single time. The V gene is TRBV7-3, the J gene TRBJ1-6; D ambiguous. The CDR3 covers 14 residues. V shed 2 bases and J shed 7 bases, with 9 bases lying between them. Germline lookup yields CDR1 SGHTA and CDR2 FQGTGA. The CDR3 bases are TGTGCCAGCAGCTTAGAGGGAAGGAATTCACCCCTCCACTTT. Protein sequence: CASSLEGRNSPLHF.

This clone was counted only a few times. This chain uses TRBV30 with TRBJ1-1; TRBD1 might be the D (5 bases). This CDR3 has 13 residues. CDR1 GTSNPN and CDR2 SVGIG come from the germline V gene (reference sequence). V shed 0 bases and J shed 8 bases, with 13 bases lying between them. The CDR3 sequence is CAWSVLARDEAFF. The CDR3 DNA follows: TGTGCCTGGAGTGTACTAGCCCGGGACGAAGCTTTCTTT.

The rearrangement links TRBV15 to TRBJ2-2; possibly TRBD1 for D (5 bases). Germline V lookup: CDR1 LNHNV, CDR2 YYDKDF (reference sequence). CDR3 length: 15 amino acids. V lost 5 bases and J 4 bases, leaving 14 bases between the germline ends. The CDR3, as DNA: TGTGCCACCAGCCACACCCAGGGTGGCACCGGGGAGCTGTTTTTT. Translating gives CATSHTQGGTGELFF.

The rearrangement joins TRBV5-1 to TRBJ2-7, with 12 bases lining up with TRBD2. The CDR3 has 15 amino acids. V gave up 5 bases and J gave up 1 base; unmatched junction bases: 4. The germline V gene has CDR1 SGHRS and CDR2 YFSETQ. Here the CDR3 reads CASRLAGGPSYEQYF. For the CDR3, the DNA is TGCGCCAGCAGACTAGCGGGAGGTCCTTCCTACGAGCAGTACTTC.

The chain uses TRBV28 and TRBJ2-7; the match to TRBD1 covers 8 bases. From germline, CDR1 is MDHEN and CDR2 SYDVKM. This CDR3 has 18 residues. J lost 2 bases, V lost 6 bases, and 18 bases had no gene match. The DNA of the CDR3 is TGTGCCAGCAGGAAACGGACAGGGCACAGGGTTAATACCTACGAGCAGTACTTC. Translation: CASRKRTGHRVNTYEQYF.

The CDR3 DNA reads as TGTGCCAGTAGTATAGAGAGGACAGATACGCAGTATTTT. Amino acid sequence: CASSIERTDTQYF. V is TRBV19 and J is TRBJ2-3; D unresolved. Germline lookup yields CDR1 LNHDA and CDR2 SQIVND (reference sequence). The germline V and J ends were trimmed by 0 bases and 3 bases, with 4 bases remaining between them. The CDR3 length is 13 residues.

For the CDR3, the DNA is TGTGCCAGCAGCCAAGATTCTCTGCTCTATGTCTATTTT. It translates to CASSQDSLLYVYF. The genes are TRBV3-1 (or the pseudogene TRBV3-2) and TRBJ2-3; no definite D call. Trimming left V 0 bases short and J 15 bases short, with 16 bases between. The CDR3 contains 13 residues. Per the germline V gene, CDR1 is LGHDT and CDR2 is YNNKEL (reference sequence).

The rearrangement joins TRBV5-4 to TRBJ1-6; D unresolved. V gave up 4 bases and J gave up 7 bases, with 12 bases separating them. Germline V gives CDR1 SGHNT, CDR2 YYREEE (reference sequence). The CDR3 is 14 amino acids. The CDR3 loop reads CASSNSILNSPLHF. Here the CDR3 DNA reads TGTGCCAGCAGCAACTCAATCCTAAATTCACCCCTCCACTTT.

The chain has TRBV27 and TRBJ2-3; maybe TRBD2 (7 bases). This CDR3 is built from 15 residues. Germline V lookup: CDR1 MNHEY, CDR2 SMNVEV (reference sequence). The V and J ends lost 5 bases and 5 bases respectively, with 17 bases between them. CDR3 amino acids: CASSPWGGAEDTQYF. CDR3 nucleotide sequence: TGTGCCAGCAGTCCTTGGGGGGGGGCCGAAGATACGCAGTATTTT.

This chain connects TRBV7-8 to TRBJ2-7; TRBD2 aligns across 9 bases. The CDR3 is 15 residues long. Losses at the gene ends were 2 bases for V and 0 bases for J; bases not matched to a gene: 2. Germline values: CDR1 SGHVS, CDR2 FQNEAQ. CDR3 DNA sequence: TGTGCCAGCAGCTTACTACTAGCGGGCTCCTACGAGCAGTACTTC. Amino acids: CASSLLLAGSYEQYF.

V usage is TRBV7-8 and J usage is TRBJ1-5, with D perhaps TRBD1 (5 bases). CDR3 length equals 13 residues. V was cut by 8 bases and J by 4 bases, with 12 bases left in between. CDR1 is SGHVS and CDR2 is FQNEAQ in the germline V gene. CDR3 region: CASGRGFNQPQHF. Here the CDR3 DNA reads TGTGCCAGCGGACGGGGGTTTAATCAGCCCCAGCATTTT.

This clone appeared a few times. This rearrangement joins TRBV6-6 to TRBJ2-7; D may be TRBD2 (6 bases). This CDR3 contains 12 residues. Trimming stripped 4 bases from V and 6 bases from J, with 10 bases between. Per the germline V gene, CDR1 is MNHNY and CDR2 is SVGAGI (reference sequence). The CDR3 coding sequence is TGTGCCAGCAGTTCAGAGCGGGTCGAGCAGTACGTC. Residues: CASSSERVEQYV.

This rearrangement joins TRBV6-5 to TRBJ2-7; D is ambiguous. In germline, CDR1 is MNHEY, CDR2 SVGAGI. V was pared by 6 bases and J by 6 bases, with 9 bases between. The CDR3 is 11 amino acids. DNA for the CDR3: TGTGCCAGCAGCAACTCCGGCGAGCAGTACTTC. Translated: CASSNSGEQYF.

The chain links TRBV5-1 to TRBJ1-2; TRBD1 matches 9 bases. Trimming took 4 bases from V and 6 from J; bases not matched to a gene: 7. The CDR3 spans 14 residues. CDR1 SGHRS and CDR2 YFSETQ come from the germline V gene. CDR3 region: CASSGGQGMNGYTF. The CDR3 coding sequence is TGCGCCAGCAGCGGGGGACAGGGAATGAATGGCTACACCTTC.

The chain carries TRBV18 and TRBJ1-5, with D maybe TRBD1 (5 bases). The V end lost 2 bases, the J end lost 5 bases, and 10 bases lay between the germline ends. This CDR3 is 14 amino acids long. The germline V gene encodes CDR1 KGHSH and CDR2 LQKENI. The CDR3 here is CASSPGGDDQPQHF. In DNA form, the CDR3 reads TGTGCCAGCTCACCAGGGGGGGACGATCAGCCCCAGCATTTT.

The chain employs TRBV10-3 and TRBJ1-6; 7 bases line up with TRBD1. There are 14 residues in the CDR3. The V and J ends lost 6 bases and 4 bases, in that order; junction bases with no gene match: 3. CDR1 and CDR2 (germline): ENHRY, SYGVKD. CDR3 protein: CAIRGTAYNSPLHF. In nucleotides, the CDR3 is TGTGCCATCAGAGGGACAGCTTATAATTCACCCCTCCACTTT.